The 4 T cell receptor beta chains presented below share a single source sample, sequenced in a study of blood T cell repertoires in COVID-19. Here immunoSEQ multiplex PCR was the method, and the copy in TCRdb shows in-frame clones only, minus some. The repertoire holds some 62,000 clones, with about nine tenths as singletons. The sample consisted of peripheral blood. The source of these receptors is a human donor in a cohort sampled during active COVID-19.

The CDR3 loop reads CASRPMDRANTEAFF. The CDR3 DNA is TGTGCCAGTCGCCCCATGGACAGGGCGAACACTGAAGCTTTCTTT. The genes are TRBV19 and TRBJ1-1; 8 bases are shared with TRBD1. Germline V CDR1 and CDR2: LNHDA, SQIVND (reference sequence). The CDR3 runs 15 residues. The junction had 9 bases not matched to a gene; V was cut back by 8 bases and J by 1 base.

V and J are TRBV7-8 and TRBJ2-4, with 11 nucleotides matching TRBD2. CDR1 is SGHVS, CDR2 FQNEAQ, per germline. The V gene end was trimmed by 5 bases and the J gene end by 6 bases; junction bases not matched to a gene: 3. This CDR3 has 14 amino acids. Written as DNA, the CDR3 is TGTGCCAGCAGCCAAGGACTAGCGGGAAACATTCAGTACTTC. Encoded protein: CASSQGLAGNIQYF.

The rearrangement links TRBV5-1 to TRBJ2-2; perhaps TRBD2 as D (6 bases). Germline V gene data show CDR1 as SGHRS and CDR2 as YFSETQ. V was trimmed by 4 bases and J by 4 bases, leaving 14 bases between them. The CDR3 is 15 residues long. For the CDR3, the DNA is TGCGCCAGCAGCCCGGGCGGGGCGGGCACCGGGGAGCTGTTTTTT. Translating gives CASSPGGAGTGELFF.

The CDR3 DNA is TGCGCCAGCAGCCCACTGACAGGGGGCGCGTCTGAAAAACTGTTTTTT. It is translated as CASSPLTGGASEKLFF. The chain uses TRBV5-1 and TRBJ1-4; 10 bases agree with TRBD1. The CDR3 sequence is 16 residues long. The germline V gene has CDR1 SGHRS and CDR2 YFSETQ. Losses at the gene ends were 4 bases for V and 7 bases for J; bases not matched to a gene: 10. Filled out from reference TRBV5-1 and TRBJ1-4, the complete variable domain reads KAGVTQTPRYLIKTRGQQVTLSCSPISGHRSVSWYQQTPGQGLQFLFEYFSETQRNKGNFPGRFSGRQFSNSRSEMNVSTLELGDSALYLCASSPLTGGASEKLFFGSGTQLSVL.